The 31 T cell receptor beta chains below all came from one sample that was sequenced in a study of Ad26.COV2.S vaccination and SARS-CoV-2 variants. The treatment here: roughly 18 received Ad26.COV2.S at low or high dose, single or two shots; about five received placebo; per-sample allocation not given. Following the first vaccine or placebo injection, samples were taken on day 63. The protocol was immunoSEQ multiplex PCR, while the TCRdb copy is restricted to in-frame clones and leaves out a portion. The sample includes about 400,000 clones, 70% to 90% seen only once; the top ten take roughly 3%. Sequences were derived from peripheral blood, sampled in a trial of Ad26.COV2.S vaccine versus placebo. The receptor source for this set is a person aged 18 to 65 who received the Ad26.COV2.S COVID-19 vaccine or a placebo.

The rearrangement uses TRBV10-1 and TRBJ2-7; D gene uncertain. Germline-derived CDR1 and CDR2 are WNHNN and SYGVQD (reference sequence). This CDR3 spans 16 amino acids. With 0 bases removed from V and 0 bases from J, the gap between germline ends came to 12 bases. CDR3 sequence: CASSESVGRISYEQYF. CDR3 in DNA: TGCGCCAGCAGTGAGTCAGTAGGACGGATCTCCTACGAGCAGTACTTC.

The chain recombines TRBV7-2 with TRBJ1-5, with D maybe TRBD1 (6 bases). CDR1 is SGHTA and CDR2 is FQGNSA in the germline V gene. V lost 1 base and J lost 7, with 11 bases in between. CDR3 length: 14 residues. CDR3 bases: TGTGCCAGCAGCTTAGAAACAGGACAGCAGCCCCAGCATTTT. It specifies CASSLETGQQPQHF.

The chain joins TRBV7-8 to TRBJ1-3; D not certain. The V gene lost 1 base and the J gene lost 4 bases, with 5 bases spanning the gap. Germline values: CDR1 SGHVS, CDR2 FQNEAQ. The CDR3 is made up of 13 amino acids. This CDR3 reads CASSLGPGNTIYF. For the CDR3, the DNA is TGTGCCAGCAGCTTAGGGCCGGGAAACACCATATATTTT.

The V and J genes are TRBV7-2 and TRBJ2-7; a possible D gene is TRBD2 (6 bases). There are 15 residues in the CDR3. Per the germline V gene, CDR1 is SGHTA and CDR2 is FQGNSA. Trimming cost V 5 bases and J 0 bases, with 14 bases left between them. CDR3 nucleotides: TGTGCCAGCAGCCTCCGAAGGGACTTCTCCTACGAGCAGTACTTC. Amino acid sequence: CASSLRRDFSYEQYF.

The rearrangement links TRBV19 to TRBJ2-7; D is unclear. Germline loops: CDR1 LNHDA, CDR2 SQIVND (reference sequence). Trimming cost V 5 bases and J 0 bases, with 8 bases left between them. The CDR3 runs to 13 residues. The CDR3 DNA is TGTGCCAGTAGTCCCGCCGGCTCCTACGAGCAGTACTTC. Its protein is CASSPAGSYEQYF.

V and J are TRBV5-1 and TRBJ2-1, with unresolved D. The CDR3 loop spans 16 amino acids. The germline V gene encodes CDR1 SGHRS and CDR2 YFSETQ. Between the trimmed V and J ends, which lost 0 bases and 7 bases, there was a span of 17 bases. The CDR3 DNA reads TGCGCCAGCAGCTTGGGGCCTGTAGGCGCTGGGAATGAGCAGTTCTTC. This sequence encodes CASSLGPVGAGNEQFF.

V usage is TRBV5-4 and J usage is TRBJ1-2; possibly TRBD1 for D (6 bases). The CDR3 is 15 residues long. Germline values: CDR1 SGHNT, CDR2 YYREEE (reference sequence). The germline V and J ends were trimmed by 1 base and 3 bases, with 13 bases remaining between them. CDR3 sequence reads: CASSLITGTHYGYTF. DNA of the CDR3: TGTGCCAGCAGCTTGATTACAGGGACCCACTATGGCTACACCTTC.

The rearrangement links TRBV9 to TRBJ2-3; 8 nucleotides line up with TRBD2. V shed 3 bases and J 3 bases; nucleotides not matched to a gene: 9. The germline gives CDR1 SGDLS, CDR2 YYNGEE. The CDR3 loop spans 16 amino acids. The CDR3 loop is CASSARGSGVTDTQYF. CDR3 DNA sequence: TGTGCCAGCAGCGCTAGGGGTAGCGGGGTTACAGATACGCAGTATTTT.

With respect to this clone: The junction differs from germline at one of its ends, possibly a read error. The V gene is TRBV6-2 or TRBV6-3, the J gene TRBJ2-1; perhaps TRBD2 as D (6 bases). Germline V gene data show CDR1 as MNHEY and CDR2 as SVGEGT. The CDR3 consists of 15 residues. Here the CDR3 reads CASSWGVDGYSEQFF. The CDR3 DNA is TGTGCCAGCAGTTGGGGGGTCGATGGCTACAGTGAGCAGTTCTTC.

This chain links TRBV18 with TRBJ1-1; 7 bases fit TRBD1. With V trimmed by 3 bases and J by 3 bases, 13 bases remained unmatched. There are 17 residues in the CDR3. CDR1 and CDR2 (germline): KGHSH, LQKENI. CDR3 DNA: TGTGCCAGCTCACCTTACGGGGACAGTGGGTTGGACACTGAAGCTTTCTTT. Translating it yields CASSPYGDSGLDTEAFF.

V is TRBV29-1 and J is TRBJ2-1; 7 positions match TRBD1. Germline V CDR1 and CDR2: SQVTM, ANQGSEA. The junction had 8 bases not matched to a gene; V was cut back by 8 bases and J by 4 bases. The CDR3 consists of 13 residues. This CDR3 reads CSLTKGAYNEQFF. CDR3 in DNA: TGCAGCCTTACTAAGGGGGCGTACAATGAGCAGTTCTTC.

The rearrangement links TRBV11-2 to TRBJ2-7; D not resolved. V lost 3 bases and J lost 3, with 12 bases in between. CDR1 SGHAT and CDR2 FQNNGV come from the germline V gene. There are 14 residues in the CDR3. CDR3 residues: CASSFAYNNYEQYF. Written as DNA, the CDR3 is TGTGCCAGCAGCTTCGCGTACAACAACTACGAGCAGTACTTC.

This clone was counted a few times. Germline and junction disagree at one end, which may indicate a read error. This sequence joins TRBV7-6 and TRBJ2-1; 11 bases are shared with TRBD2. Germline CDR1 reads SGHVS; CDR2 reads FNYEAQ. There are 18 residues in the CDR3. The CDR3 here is CASSLAGGPPSSYNEQFF. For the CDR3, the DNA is TGTGCCAGCAGTTTAGCGGGGGGGCCCCCTAGCTCCTACAATGAGCAGTTCTTC.

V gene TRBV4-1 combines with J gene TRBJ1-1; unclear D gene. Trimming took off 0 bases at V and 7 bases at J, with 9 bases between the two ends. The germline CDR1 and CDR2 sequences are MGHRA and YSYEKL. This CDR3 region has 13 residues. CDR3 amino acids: CASSQDGQVEAFF. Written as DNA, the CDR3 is TGCGCCAGCAGCCAAGATGGGCAGGTTGAAGCTTTCTTT.

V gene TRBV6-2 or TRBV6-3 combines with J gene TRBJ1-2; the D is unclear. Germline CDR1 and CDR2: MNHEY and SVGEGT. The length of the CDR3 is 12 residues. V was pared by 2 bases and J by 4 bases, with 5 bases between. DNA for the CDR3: TGTGCCAGCAGTTACGAGGTCTATGGCTACACCTTC. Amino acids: CASSYEVYGYTF.

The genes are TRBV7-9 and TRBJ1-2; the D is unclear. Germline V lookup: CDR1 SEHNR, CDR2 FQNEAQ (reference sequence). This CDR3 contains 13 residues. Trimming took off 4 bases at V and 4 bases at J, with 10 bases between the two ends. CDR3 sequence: CASSSPVPYGYTF. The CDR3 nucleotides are TGTGCCAGCAGCTCGCCGGTACCCTATGGCTACACCTTC.

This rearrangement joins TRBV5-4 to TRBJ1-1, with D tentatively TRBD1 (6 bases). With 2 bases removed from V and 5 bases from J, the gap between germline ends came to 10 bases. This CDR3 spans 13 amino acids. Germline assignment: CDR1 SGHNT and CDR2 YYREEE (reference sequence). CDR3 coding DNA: TGTGCCAGCAGCTTACCAGGGGAAACTGAAGCTTTCTTT. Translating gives CASSLPGETEAFF.

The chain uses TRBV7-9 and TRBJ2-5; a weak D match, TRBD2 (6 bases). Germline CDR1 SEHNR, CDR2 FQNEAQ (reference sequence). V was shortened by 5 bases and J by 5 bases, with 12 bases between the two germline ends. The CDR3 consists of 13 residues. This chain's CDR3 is CASSPGTHETQYF. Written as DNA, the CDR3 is TGTGCCAGCAGCCCCGGGACTCACGAGACCCAGTACTTC.

CDR3 DNA sequence: TGTGCCAGCAGCGGAAGGACAGGCAATGAGCAGTTCTTC. Residues: CASSGRTGNEQFF. V usage is TRBV7-6 and J usage is TRBJ2-1, with 7 bases lining up with TRBD1. The germline V gene encodes CDR1 SGHVS and CDR2 FNYEAQ. With V trimmed by 5 bases and J by 6 bases, 4 bases remained unmatched. This CDR3 has 13 amino acids. The whole variable domain, filled in from reference TRBV7-6 and TRBJ2-1, reads GAGVSQSPRYKVTKRGQDVALRCDPISGHVSLYWYRQALGQGPEFLTYFNYEAQQDKSGLPNDRFSAERPEGSISTLTIQRTEQRDSAMYRCASSGRTGNEQFFGPGTRLTVL.

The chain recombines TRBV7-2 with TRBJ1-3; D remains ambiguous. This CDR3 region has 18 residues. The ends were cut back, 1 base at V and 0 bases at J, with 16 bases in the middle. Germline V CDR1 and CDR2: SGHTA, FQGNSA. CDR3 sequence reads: CASSLEGERSYSGNTIYF. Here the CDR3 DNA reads TGTGCCAGCAGCTTAGAAGGAGAACGAAGCTACTCTGGAAACACCATATATTTT. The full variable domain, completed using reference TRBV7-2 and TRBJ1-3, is GAGVSQSPSNKVTEKGKDVELRCDPISGHTALYWYRQSLGQGLEFLIYFQGNSAPDKSGLPSDRFSAERTGGSVSTLTIQRTQQEDSAVYLCASSLEGERSYSGNTIYFGEGSWLTVV.

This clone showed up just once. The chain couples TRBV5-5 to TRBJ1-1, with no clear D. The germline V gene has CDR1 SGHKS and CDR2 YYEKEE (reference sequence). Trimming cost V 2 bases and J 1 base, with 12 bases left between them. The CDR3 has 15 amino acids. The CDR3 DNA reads TGTGCCAGCAGCTTCCCCCTTCAGCGGAACACTGAAGCTTTCTTT. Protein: CASSFPLQRNTEAFF.

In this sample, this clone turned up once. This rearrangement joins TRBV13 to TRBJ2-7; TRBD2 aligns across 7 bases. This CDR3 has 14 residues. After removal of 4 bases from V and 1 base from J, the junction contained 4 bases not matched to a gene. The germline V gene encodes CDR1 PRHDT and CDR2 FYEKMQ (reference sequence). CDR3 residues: CASSSWEGSYEQYF. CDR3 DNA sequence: TGTGCCAGCAGCTCCTGGGAGGGTTCCTACGAGCAGTACTTC.

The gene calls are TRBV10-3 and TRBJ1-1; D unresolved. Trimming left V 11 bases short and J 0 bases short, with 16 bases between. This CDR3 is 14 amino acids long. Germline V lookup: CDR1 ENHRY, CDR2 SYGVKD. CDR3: CAASLGPLNTEAFF. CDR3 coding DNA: TGTGCCGCCTCCCTCGGACCCCTGAACACTGAAGCTTTCTTT.

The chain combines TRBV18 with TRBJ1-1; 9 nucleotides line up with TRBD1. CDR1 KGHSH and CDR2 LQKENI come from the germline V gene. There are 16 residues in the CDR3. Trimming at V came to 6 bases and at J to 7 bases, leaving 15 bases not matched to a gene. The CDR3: CASSRDWLQGAGEAFF. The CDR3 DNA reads TGTGCCAGCTCGCGGGACTGGTTACAGGGGGCGGGTGAAGCTTTCTTT.

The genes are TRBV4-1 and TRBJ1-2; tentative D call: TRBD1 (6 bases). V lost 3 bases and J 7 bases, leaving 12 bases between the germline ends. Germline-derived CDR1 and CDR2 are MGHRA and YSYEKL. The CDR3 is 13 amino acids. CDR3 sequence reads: CASSHGGRGGYTF. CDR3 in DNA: TGCGCCAGCAGCCACGGGGGCAGGGGTGGCTACACCTTC.

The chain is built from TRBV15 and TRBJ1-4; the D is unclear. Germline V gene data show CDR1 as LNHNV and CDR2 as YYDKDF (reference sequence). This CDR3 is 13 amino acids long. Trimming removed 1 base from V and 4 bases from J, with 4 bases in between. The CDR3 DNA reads TGTGCCACCAGCAGAGCGAATAATGAAAAACTGTTTTTT. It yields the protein CATSRANNEKLFF.

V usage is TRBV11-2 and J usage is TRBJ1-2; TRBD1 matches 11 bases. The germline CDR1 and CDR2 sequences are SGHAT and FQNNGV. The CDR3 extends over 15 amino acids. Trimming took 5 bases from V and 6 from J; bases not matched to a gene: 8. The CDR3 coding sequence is TGTGCCAGCAGCCGGGTACGGACAGGGGGCAATGGCTACACCTTC. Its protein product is CASSRVRTGGNGYTF. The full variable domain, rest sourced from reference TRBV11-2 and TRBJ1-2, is EAGVAQSPRYKIIEKRQSVAFWCNPISGHATLYWYQQILGQGPKLLIQFQNNGVVDDSQLPKDRFSAERLKGVDSTLKIQPAKLEDSAVYLCASSRVRTGGNGYTFGSGTRLTVV.

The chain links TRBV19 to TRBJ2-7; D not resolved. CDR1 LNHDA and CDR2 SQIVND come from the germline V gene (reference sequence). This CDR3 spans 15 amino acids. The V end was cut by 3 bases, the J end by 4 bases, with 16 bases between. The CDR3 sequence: CASSIVQAPTYEQYF. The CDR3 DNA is TGTGCCAGTAGTATTGTTCAGGCCCCTACTTACGAGCAGTACTTC. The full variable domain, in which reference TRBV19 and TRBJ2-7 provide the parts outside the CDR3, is DGGITQSPKYLFRKEGQNVTLSCEQNLNHDAMYWYRQDPGQGLRLIYYSQIVNDFQKGDIAEGYSVSREKKESFPLTVTSAQKNPTAFYLCASSIVQAPTYEQYFGPGTRLTVT.

CDR3 amino acids: CASSPDRIYGYTF. As DNA, the CDR3 is TGTGCCAGCTCACCCGACAGGATTTATGGCTACACCTTC. V gene TRBV18 combines with J gene TRBJ1-2, with D possibly being TRBD1 (6 bases). Germline V gene data show CDR1 as KGHSH and CDR2 as LQKENI. V dropped 3 bases and J dropped 5 bases, with 10 bases sitting between them. The CDR3 contains 13 residues.

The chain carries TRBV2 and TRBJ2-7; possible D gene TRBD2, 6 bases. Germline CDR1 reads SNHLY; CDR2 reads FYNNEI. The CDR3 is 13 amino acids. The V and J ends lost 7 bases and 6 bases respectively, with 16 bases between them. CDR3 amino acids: CASKNGGSGEQYF. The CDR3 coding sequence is TGTGCCAGCAAGAATGGGGGGTCGGGCGAGCAGTACTTC.

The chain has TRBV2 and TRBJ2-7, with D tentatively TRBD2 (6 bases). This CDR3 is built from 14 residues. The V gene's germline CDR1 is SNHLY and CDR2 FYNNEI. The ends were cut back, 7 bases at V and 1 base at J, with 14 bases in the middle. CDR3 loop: CASIGTASSYEQYF. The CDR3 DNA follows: TGTGCCAGCATTGGGACTGCTAGTTCCTACGAGCAGTACTTC.